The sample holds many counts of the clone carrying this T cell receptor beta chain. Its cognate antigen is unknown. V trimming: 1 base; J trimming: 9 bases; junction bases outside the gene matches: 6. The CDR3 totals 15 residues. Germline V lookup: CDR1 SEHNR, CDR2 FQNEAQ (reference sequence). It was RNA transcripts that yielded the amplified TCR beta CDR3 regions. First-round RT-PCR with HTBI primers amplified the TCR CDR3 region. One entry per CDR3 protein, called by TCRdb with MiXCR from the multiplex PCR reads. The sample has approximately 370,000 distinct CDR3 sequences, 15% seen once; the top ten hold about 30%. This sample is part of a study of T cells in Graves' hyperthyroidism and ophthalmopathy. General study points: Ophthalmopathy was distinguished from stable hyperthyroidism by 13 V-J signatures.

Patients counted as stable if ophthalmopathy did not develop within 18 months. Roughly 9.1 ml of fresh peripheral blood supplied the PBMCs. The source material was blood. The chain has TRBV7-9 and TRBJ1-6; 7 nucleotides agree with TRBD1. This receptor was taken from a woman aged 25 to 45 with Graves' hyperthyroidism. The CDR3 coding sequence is TGTGCCAGCAGCTTAGATGTAGGGGGCAGTTCACCCCTCCACTTT. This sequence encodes CASSLDVGGSSPLHF.